This TCR beta chain was identified during a study of cytomegalovirus exposure and HLA in healthy donors. Germline V gives CDR1 SGHDT, CDR2 YYEEEE. V was pared by 4 bases and J by 4 bases, with 8 bases of the junction left unmatched. The CDR3 spans 16 residues. The PCR ran on 60 Vbeta and 13 Jbeta primers. The repertoire was sequenced with immunoSEQ multiplex PCR; TCRdb's copy has only in-frame clones and lacks some. The table shows under 200,000 clones, with around 80% occurring only once. Sequencing input: PBMCs. This TCR was recovered from a man aged 40-55 years in good health and CMV-seronegative. The chain recombines TRBV5-6 with TRBJ1-2; TRBD1 matches 12 bases. The CDR3 nucleotides read TGTGCCAGCAGCGACGGGACAGGGGGCGTGAGCTATGGCTACACCTTC. As protein: CASSDGTGGVSYGYTF.